The source of this T cell receptor (beta chain) is a study of T-cell reconstitution after alpha-beta-depleted transplantation in children. Study-level findings and limits: Surviving thymic progenitors and recipient T cells were the source of high TCRbeta diversity at day 60 in some patients.

The CDR3 spans 14 residues. Germline CDR1 and CDR2: DFQATT and SNEGSKA (reference sequence). With V trimmed by 3 bases and J by 9 bases, 11 bases remained unmatched. Preparing the TCRbeta library involved the use of unique molecular identifiers. MiXCR was run by TCRdb on the PCR reads, yielding one entry per CDR3 protein. The sample has fewer than 700,000 distinct CDR3 sequences, roughly 23% seen once. The table lists this clonotype with a few counts. The target antigen is unknown. The clonotype comes from a boy younger than two who had a stem cell transplant for acute myeloid leukemia, so the T cells may come from the graft donor. The rearrangement uses TRBV20-1 and TRBJ2-7; 10 nucleotides align to TRBD1. The starting material was PBMCs, mostly from graft donor cells, obtained 360 days after TCRalphabeta/CD19-depleted stem cell transplant. CDR3 DNA sequence: TGCAGTGCTAGCTATAAACCGGGACAGGGGACGCAGTACTTC. Translated: CSASYKPGQGTQYF.